Presented here are 20 T cell receptor beta chains from one specimen sequenced in a study of blood T cells in healthy people across ages. For the second PCR, which ran for about 6 to 11 cycles, a sample-barcoded 5' primer and a J-beta primer mix were used. One entry per CDR3 protein, called by TCRdb with MiXCR from the 5' RACE reads. The table lists some 800,000 distinct CDR3 sequences, 40% to 50% of them singletons, with about 21% in the top ten. Sequencing was done on a sample of blood. These receptor sequences come from a man aged 60-69 years in good health.

The chain uses TRBV6-2 or TRBV6-3 and TRBJ2-5, with 10 bases matching TRBD1. V lost 7 bases to trimming and J lost 4 bases; unmatched junction nucleotides: 12. The CDR3 consists of 16 residues. Per germline, CDR1 MNHEY and CDR2 SVGEGT. This chain's CDR3 is CASTKGTGVSGETQYF. The CDR3 bases are TGTGCCAGCACCAAGGGGACAGGGGTTTCTGGAGAGACCCAGTACTTC.

This clonotype came up a few times. V gene TRBV4-3 combines with J gene TRBJ1-1; D perhaps matches TRBD1 (5 bases). V lost 3 bases and J 1 base, leaving 9 bases between the germline ends. The CDR3 is made up of 14 amino acids. CDR1 and CDR2 (germline): LGHNA, YSLEER. CDR3 in DNA: TGCGCCAGCAGCCAGGGACGGTGGAACACTGAAGCTTTCTTT. Protein product: CASSQGRWNTEAFF.

The chain has TRBV29-1 and TRBJ2-1, with a tentative D call TRBD2 (5 bases). Trimming cost V 4 bases and J 5 bases, with 18 bases left between them. Germline V gene data show CDR1 as SQVTM and CDR2 as ANQGSEA. The CDR3 totals 15 residues. CDR3 sequence (DNA): TGCAGCGTTGCGAATAGACGAGCGGAAAACAATGAGCAGTTCTTC. It translates to CSVANRRAENNEQFF.

The chain carries TRBV12-3 or TRBV12-4 and TRBJ1-2; no definite D call. The V and J ends lost 3 bases and 4 bases respectively, with 12 bases between them. The CDR3 totals 14 residues. The CDR3 here is CASSFGEQSYGYTF. DNA of the CDR3: TGTGCCAGCAGTTTCGGGGAACAGAGCTATGGCTACACCTTC.

This sequence joins TRBV29-1 and TRBJ2-4; 7 nucleotides align to TRBD2. The assigned J gene may be wrong: the sequence end matches TRBJ2-7 better. The CDR3 loop spans 14 amino acids. Germline CDR1 SQVTM, CDR2 ANQGSEA. CDR3 coding DNA: TGCAGCGTTGAGGTGCAGGGACTACCATACGAGCAGTACTTC. Its translation: CSVEVQGLPYEQYF.

The J gene is TRBJ2-3, the V gene TRBV20-1; possible D gene TRBD2, 7 bases. This CDR3 comprises 13 residues. From germline, CDR1 is DFQATT and CDR2 SNEGSKA (reference sequence). The CDR3 nucleotides read TGCAGCAGAGGGCGGGGGCGCACAGATACGCAGTATTTT. This codes for CSRGRGRTDTQYF.

This clonotype appeared a single time. The chain has TRBV11-2 and TRBJ2-5; either TRBD1 or TRBD2 may supply D (5 bases each). Germline CDR1 is SGHAT and CDR2 is FQNNGV. The CDR3 loop spans 14 amino acids. Trimming stripped 5 bases from V and 3 bases from J, with 13 bases between. The CDR3 loop is CASSPGPTKETQYF. As DNA, the CDR3 is TGTGCCAGCAGCCCGGGACCAACAAAAGAGACCCAGTACTTC.

A few counts support this clonotype. The rearrangement uses TRBV18 and TRBJ1-2; tentatively, D is TRBD1 (6 bases). CDR1 is KGHSH, CDR2 LQKENI, per germline. Trimming took off 3 bases at V and 1 base at J, with 15 bases between the two ends. The length of the CDR3 is 16 residues. CDR3 amino acids: CASSPRDTGINYGYTF. The CDR3 bases are TGTGCCAGCTCACCTCGGGACACCGGGATTAACTATGGCTACACCTTC.

This clonotype was seen more than once but under ten times. J is TRBJ1-2 and V is TRBV4-1, with unresolved D. The CDR3 extends over 14 amino acids. Per germline, CDR1 MGHRA and CDR2 YSYEKL. V gave up 4 bases and J gave up 5 bases, with 14 bases separating them. The CDR3 protein is CASSLSTGSYGYTF. The CDR3 DNA sequence: TGCGCCAGCAGCCTGAGCACTGGGAGTTATGGCTACACCTTC.

This clonotype appeared a single time. V and J are TRBV5-1 and TRBJ1-2, with no clear D. With 0 bases removed from V and 4 bases from J, the gap between germline ends came to 13 bases. In germline, CDR1 is SGHRS, CDR2 YFSETQ. This CDR3 has 15 amino acids. CDR3 sequence (DNA): TGCGCCAGCAGCTTGGGTGGACCGGGAGGCTATGGCTACACCTTC. Translated: CASSLGGPGGYGYTF.

The sample holds a few counts of this clonotype. The chain combines TRBV20-1 with TRBJ1-5; D is ambiguous. CDR3 length: 14 amino acids. Looked up from germline, CDR1 is DFQATT and CDR2 is SNEGSKA (reference sequence). The ends were cut back, 0 bases at V and 5 bases at J, with 11 bases in the middle. DNA of the CDR3: TGCAGTGCTAGAGATGGCGGTTTCTATCAGCCCCAGCATTTT. This codes for CSARDGGFYQPQHF.

This clonotype was detected only a few times. CDR3 nucleotide sequence: TGCAGCGTTCTGGGACAGGGCGACAGATACAATGAGCAGTTCTTC. Protein: CSVLGQGDRYNEQFF. The genes are TRBV29-1 and TRBJ2-1, with 9 bases that match TRBD1. Germline-derived CDR1 and CDR2 are SQVTM and ANQGSEA. The length of the CDR3 is 15 residues. V dropped 5 bases and J dropped 4; count of bases not matched to a gene: 9.

V and J are TRBV5-1 and TRBJ2-1, with a possible D match to TRBD1 (5 bases). CDR1 SGHRS and CDR2 YFSETQ come from the germline V gene. CDR3 length: 15 residues. V shed 3 bases and J shed 5 bases, with 15 bases lying between them. CDR3 DNA: TGCGCCAGCAGCTGGGCAGCAGGGATTCACAATGAGCAGTTCTTC. Its protein product is CASSWAAGIHNEQFF.

The chain uses TRBV7-8 and TRBJ1-3; TRBD1 aligns across 11 bases. This CDR3 spans 17 amino acids. V lost 1 base and J lost 3; bases outside the gene matches: 5. Germline CDR1 SGHVS, CDR2 FQNEAQ. CDR3 protein: CASSLVAGTGGGNTIYF. CDR3 nucleotides: TGTGCCAGCAGCTTAGTCGCCGGGACAGGGGGTGGAAACACCATATATTTT.

The sample holds a few counts of this clonotype. The chain recombines TRBV9 with TRBJ2-3, with 8 bases matching TRBD2. CDR3 size: 17 residues. The germline gives CDR1 SGDLS, CDR2 YYNGEE. The V gene end was trimmed by 4 bases and the J gene end by 1 base; junction bases not matched to a gene: 11. CDR3 residues: CASSPDPAGARTDTQYF. Here the CDR3 DNA reads TGTGCCAGCAGCCCAGATCCAGCGGGGGCACGCACAGATACGCAGTATTTT.

This clonotype was found many times. V is TRBV6-5 and J is TRBJ2-5; D is possibly TRBD1 (6 bases). The CDR3 is 14 residues long. Per germline, CDR1 MNHEY and CDR2 SVGAGI. V was cut by 2 bases and J by 0 bases, with 7 bases left in between. The CDR3 sequence is CASSYDRYQETQYF. In nucleotides, the CDR3 is TGTGCCAGCAGTTACGACAGGTACCAAGAGACCCAGTACTTC.

This clonotype was found many times. The chain employs TRBV7-8 and TRBJ1-6; TRBD1 aligns across 8 bases. CDR1 SGHVS and CDR2 FQNEAQ come from the germline V gene. With 5 bases clipped from V and 6 bases from J, the junction kept 21 bases outside the gene matches. CDR3 length: 20 amino acids. Here the CDR3 DNA reads TGTGCCAGCAGCGTTCGGCCGGGACAGGATATTCCGCCTGCTAATTCACCCCTCCACTTT. Encoded protein: CASSVRPGQDIPPANSPLHF.

This sequence joins TRBV20-1 and TRBJ2-7; tentatively, D is TRBD1 or TRBD2 (5 bases each). CDR1 and CDR2 (germline): DFQATT, SNEGSKA (reference sequence). CDR3 length equals 14 residues. V gave up 3 bases and J gave up 3 bases, with 15 bases separating them. The CDR3 nucleotides read TGCAGTGCTAGGCGAGGAGAGGGGTTCTACGAGCAGTACTTC. This sequence encodes CSARRGEGFYEQYF.

J is TRBJ2-1 and V is TRBV12-3 or TRBV12-4; D is ambiguous. This CDR3 comprises 12 residues. Trimming shortened V by 5 bases and J by 8 bases, and 10 bases separated the two germline ends. CDR3 nucleotide sequence: TGTGCCAGCAGTCCACGCCTGCATGAGCAGTTCTTC. Its translation: CASSPRLHEQFF.

This clonotype turned up a few times. This rearrangement joins TRBV5-5 to TRBJ1-2; D not certain. The CDR3 is 15 residues long. V was trimmed by 6 bases and J by 8 bases, leaving 23 bases between them. CDR1 is SGHKS and CDR2 is YYEKEE in the germline V gene (reference sequence). The CDR3 reads CASTSERWNPGGYTF. For the CDR3, the DNA is TGTGCCAGCACCTCTGAGCGTTGGAACCCGGGGGGCTACACCTTC.